The 28 T cell receptor beta chains below come from one sample, sequenced in a study of blood T cell repertoires in COVID-19. This table comes from immunoSEQ multiplex PCR, and its TCRdb copy is limited to in-frame clones, with some not included. Of roughly 200,000 clones in the sample, around 83% were seen once. The sequenced sample consisted of peripheral blood. These receptors were taken from a woman in her forties or fifties with COVID-19, enrolled during active disease.

The rearrangement links TRBV9 to TRBJ2-1; D is ambiguous. CDR3 size: 15 residues. Germline-derived CDR1 and CDR2 are SGDLS and YYNGEE. V gave up 2 bases and J gave up 0 bases, with 9 bases separating them. The CDR3 DNA is TGTGCCAGCAGCGTGTACACCAGCTCCTACAATGAGCAGTTCTTC. The encoded protein is CASSVYTSSYNEQFF. Together with reference TRBV9 and TRBJ2-1, the CDR3 gives the full variable domain: DSGVTQTPKHLITATGQRVTLRCSPRSGDLSVYWYQQSLDQGLQFLIQYYNGEERAKGNILERFSAQQFPDLHSELNLSSLELGDSALYFCASSVYTSSYNEQFFGPGTRLTVL.

This chain connects TRBV11-2 to TRBJ2-7; D unclear. This CDR3 comprises 15 residues. V was cut by 1 base and J by 0 bases, with 10 bases left in between. Looked up from germline, CDR1 is SGHAT and CDR2 is FQNNGV. CDR3 amino acids: CASSLGASGSYEQYF. The CDR3 nucleotides read TGTGCCAGCAGCTTAGGCGCATCCGGCTCCTACGAGCAGTACTTC.

Here the CDR3 reads CASSSQGVETQYF. DNA of the CDR3: TGTGCCAGCAGCTCGCAGGGGGTTGAGACCCAGTACTTC. The genes are TRBV11-1 and TRBJ2-5, with 7 bases lining up with TRBD1. Germline loops: CDR1 SGHAT, CDR2 FQDESV (reference sequence). This CDR3 region has 13 residues. Trimming cost V 4 bases and J 5 bases; bases outside gene matches: 4.

This chain uses TRBV7-2 with TRBJ2-7; D might be TRBD1 (5 bases). Trimming shortened V by 3 bases and J by 1 base, and 10 bases separated the two germline ends. Germline CDR1 reads SGHTA; CDR2 reads FQGNSA. This CDR3 comprises 14 residues. Written as DNA, the CDR3 is TGTGCCAGCAGCTTGGACAACCGTTCCTACGAGCAGTACTTC. It encodes CASSLDNRSYEQYF. The full variable domain, in which reference TRBV7-2 and TRBJ2-7 provide the parts outside the CDR3, is GAGVSQSPSNKVTEKGKDVELRCDPISGHTALYWYRQSLGQGLEFLIYFQGNSAPDKSGLPSDRFSAERTGGSVSTLTIQRTQQEDSAVYLCASSLDNRSYEQYFGPGTRLTVT.

The chain combines TRBV27 with TRBJ1-2, with D perhaps matching TRBD1 (6 bases). V lost 6 bases to trimming and J lost 4 bases, with 12 bases between them. Germline lookup yields CDR1 MNHEY and CDR2 SMNVEV (reference sequence). This CDR3 has 13 residues. The CDR3 DNA sequence: TGTGCCAGCAGCTTTACAGGGCTCTATGGCTACACCTTC. This gives the protein CASSFTGLYGYTF.

V and J are TRBV19 and TRBJ1-2, with 8 bases identical to TRBD1. The junction had 13 bases not matched to a gene; V was cut back by 3 bases and J by 4 bases. CDR3 size: 17 residues. In germline, CDR1 is LNHDA, CDR2 SQIVND (reference sequence). Written as DNA, the CDR3 is TGTGCCAGTAGTATTTACCACCGGGACAGGAGCGGCTATGGCTACACCTTC. This sequence encodes CASSIYHRDRSGYGYTF.

The gene calls are TRBV21-1 and TRBJ1-3. TRBV21-1 constitutes a pseudogene. This CDR3 spans 16 amino acids. The CDR3 reads CASSKVEGISGNTIYF. In DNA form, the CDR3 reads TGTGCCAGCAGCAAAGTGGAGGGGATCTCCGGAAACACCATATATTTT.

The chain has TRBV3-1 (or the pseudogene TRBV3-2) and TRBJ2-7, with 11 bases identical to TRBD1. The CDR3 extends over 15 amino acids. Per the germline V gene, CDR1 is LGHDT and CDR2 is YNNKEL (reference sequence). The trim removed 8 bases at V and 2 bases at J, leaving 8 bases unmatched. CDR3 sequence (DNA): TGTGCCAGCGGAACCGGGACAGGGGGTCCCTACGAGCAGTACTTC. Translation gives CASGTGTGGPYEQYF.

CDR3 sequence: CASSSGTSGDNEQFF. The CDR3 DNA reads as TGTGCCAGCAGCTCCGGGACTAGCGGGGACAATGAGCAGTTCTTC. The genes are TRBV13 and TRBJ2-1, with 13 bases matching TRBD2. The germline V gene has CDR1 PRHDT and CDR2 FYEKMQ (reference sequence). This CDR3 is 15 amino acids long. The V and J ends lost 4 bases and 5 bases, in that order; junction bases with no gene match: 2.

The chain combines TRBV7-2 with TRBJ2-3; 15 positions agree with TRBD2. With V trimmed by 5 bases and J by 4 bases, 7 bases remained unmatched. This CDR3 spans 17 amino acids. Germline CDR1 is SGHTA and CDR2 is FQGNSA. The CDR3 DNA reads as TGTGCCAGCAGCGTGGGACTAGCGGGGGGCCCCTCAGATACGCAGTATTTT. It translates to CASSVGLAGGPSDTQYF.

This clone was seen a single time. The J gene is TRBJ2-7, the V gene TRBV23-1; 7 bases fit TRBD1. TRBV23-1 is treated as an ORF (open reading frame) with a function not yet certain. The CDR3 consists of 11 residues. V lost 10 bases, J lost 5 bases, and 5 bases stayed unmatched. CDR3 sequence reads: CAIPTGDEQYF. In DNA, the CDR3 is TGCGCCATCCCAACAGGGGACGAGCAGTACTTC.

The chain uses TRBV27 and TRBJ2-3, with a tentative D call TRBD1 (5 bases). Trimming took 7 bases from V and 11 from J, leaving 13 bases between them. The CDR3 loop spans 11 amino acids. The V gene's germline CDR1 is MNHEY and CDR2 SMNVEV (reference sequence). The DNA for the CDR3 is TGTGCCAGCACAGGGCGGTTTCGGCAGTATTTT. It is translated as CASTGRFRQYF.

In its sample, this clone was seen once. This chain uses TRBV9 with TRBJ1-2; 7 nucleotides match TRBD1. Trimming at V came to 0 bases and at J to 8 bases, leaving 7 bases not matched to a gene. CDR1 SGDLS and CDR2 YYNGEE come from the germline V gene. The CDR3 is 14 residues long. This CDR3 is CASSVDRGWGGYTF. The CDR3 bases are TGTGCCAGCAGCGTAGACAGGGGATGGGGAGGCTACACCTTC.

The chain employs TRBV28 and TRBJ1-2; 7 bases fit TRBD1. Germline CDR1 is MDHEN and CDR2 is SYDVKM. This CDR3 has 14 residues. Trimming took 6 bases from V and 2 from J; bases not matched to a gene: 6. CDR3 DNA: TGTGCCAGCAGCCTATCGGGACAGAACTATGGCTACACCTTC. Protein sequence: CASSLSGQNYGYTF.

The chain recombines TRBV24-1 with TRBJ1-2; unclear D gene. V dropped 6 bases and J dropped 7 bases, with 8 bases sitting between them. The CDR3 runs to 11 residues. Per germline, CDR1 KGHDR and CDR2 SFDVKD. CDR3 sequence (DNA): TGTGCCACCAGTTTCGGAGGTGGCTACACCTTC. Its protein is CATSFGGGYTF.

The sample holds a few counts of this clone. The V gene is TRBV11-2, the J gene TRBJ1-4; D uncertain. The CDR3 is made up of 16 amino acids. The V end lost 1 base, the J end lost 6 bases, and 15 bases lay between the germline ends. Per germline, CDR1 SGHAT and CDR2 FQNNGV. CDR3 bases: TGTGCCAGCAGCTTAGGGCTTGGACTGAGCGATGAAAAACTGTTTTTT. Translation gives CASSLGLGLSDEKLFF.

V gene TRBV6-6 combines with J gene TRBJ1-2; D is undetermined. V was trimmed by 5 bases and J by 2 bases, leaving 18 bases between them. CDR1 and CDR2 from the germline V gene are MNHNY and SVGAGI (reference sequence). The CDR3 runs to 16 residues. Here the CDR3 reads CASSPLLEGGNYGYTF. The CDR3 DNA reads TGTGCCAGCAGTCCCCTACTGGAGGGAGGCAACTATGGCTACACCTTC.

The J gene is TRBJ2-2, the V gene TRBV5-4; 9 bases are a match to TRBD2. V shed 4 bases, J shed 6 bases, and the junction held 13 bases outside the gene matches. CDR3 size: 17 residues. The V gene's germline CDR1 is SGHNT and CDR2 YYREEE (reference sequence). Here the CDR3 reads CASSPGGSRGGAGELFF. CDR3 nucleotide sequence: TGTGCCAGCAGCCCTGGGGGTTCGCGGGGGGGCGCCGGGGAGCTGTTTTTT.

V usage is TRBV21-1 and J usage is TRBJ1-2; no check of the table's D call, TRBD1, against the DNA was made. TRBV21-1 is labeled a pseudogene. CDR3 size: 15 residues. The DNA of the CDR3 is TGTGCCAGCAGTCCAATATTGGGACAGGGGAATGGCTACACCTTC. Residues: CASSPILGQGNGYTF.

The rearrangement links TRBV12-5 to TRBJ2-7; D might be TRBD1 (5 bases). With 9 bases removed from V and 5 bases from J, the gap between germline ends came to 20 bases. CDR3 length equals 14 residues. Germline assignment: CDR1 LGHNT and CDR2 FRNRAP. The CDR3 bases are TGTGCTAGCTGCTTAAGCCCCGCACAGGACGAGCAGTACGTC. Its translation: CASCLSPAQDEQYV.

This clone has only one observation. The CDR3 reads CASSSEITTTDTQYF. The CDR3 nucleotides are TGCGCCAGCAGCTCGGAGATTACAACCACAGATACGCAGTATTTT. The gene calls are TRBV5-1 and TRBJ2-3; D gene unclear. The CDR3 length is 15 residues. V gave up 3 bases and J gave up 2 bases, with 13 bases separating them. Germline V lookup: CDR1 SGHRS, CDR2 YFSETQ.

For this clone: The sample carries other DNA sequences with the same CDR3. The V and J genes are TRBV5-1 and TRBJ1-1; no reliable D call. The length of the CDR3 is 14 residues. CDR1 is SGHRS, CDR2 YFSETQ, per germline. The ends were cut back, 0 bases at V and 1 base at J, with 7 bases in the middle. CDR3 residues: CASSLDSGNTEAFF. The CDR3 nucleotides are TGCGCCAGCAGCTTGGATTCAGGGAACACTGAAGCTTTCTTT.

The chain uses TRBV3-1 (or the pseudogene TRBV3-2) and TRBJ2-7; tentatively, D is TRBD1 (5 bases). The CDR3 sequence is 14 residues long. Germline values: CDR1 LGHDT, CDR2 YNNKEL (reference sequence). V lost 2 bases, J lost 5 bases, and 13 bases lay in between. CDR3 sequence reads: CASSQLGVSHEQYF. The CDR3 nucleotides are TGTGCCAGCAGCCAATTAGGGGTTTCCCACGAGCAGTACTTC.

CDR3 DNA: TGCGCCAGCAAGTTCTCTCTAGATTACGAGCAGTACGTC. This gives the protein CASKFSLDYEQYV. V is TRBV5-1 and J is TRBJ2-7; D remains ambiguous. CDR3 length: 13 residues. The germline gives CDR1 SGHRS, CDR2 YFSETQ. V was shortened by 6 bases and J by 4 bases, with 14 bases between the two germline ends.

This clone was observed a handful of times. J is TRBJ2-7 and V is TRBV5-4, with 7 bases that match TRBD1. The CDR3 is made up of 12 amino acids. Germline trimming cut 0 bases from V and 7 bases from J; bases unmatched to any gene: 1. Germline V gives CDR1 SGHNT, CDR2 YYREEE (reference sequence). CDR3 region: CASSLDRGEQYV. For the CDR3, the DNA is TGTGCCAGCAGCTTGGACAGGGGTGAGCAGTACGTC.

The chain links TRBV2 to TRBJ1-4, with TRBD1 as a possible D gene (5 bases). Trimming removed 5 bases from V and 3 bases from J, with 16 bases in between. The CDR3 totals 16 residues. Per the germline V gene, CDR1 is SNHLY and CDR2 is FYNNEI. CDR3 bases: TGTGCCAGCAGTCCCCGCAGGGTGCGGTCTAATGAAAAACTGTTTTTT. It is translated as CASSPRRVRSNEKLFF.

This chain uses TRBV6-5 with TRBJ2-7, with a weak D call TRBD1 (8 bases). CDR1 is MNHEY and CDR2 is SVGAGI in the germline V gene. The CDR3 contains 14 residues. V was shortened by 6 bases and J by 4 bases, with 16 bases between the two germline ends. The CDR3 spells CASRGQGGRYEQYF. The CDR3, as DNA: TGTGCCAGCAGAGGACAGGGAGGGAGGTACGAGCAGTACTTC.

The chain carries TRBV19 and TRBJ1-3, with 9 bases lining up with TRBD1. This CDR3 spans 16 amino acids. CDR1 is LNHDA, CDR2 SQIVND, per germline (reference sequence). J lost 4 bases, V lost 5 bases, and 9 bases had no gene match. This CDR3 is CASSAGQGRGGNTIYF. CDR3 nucleotides: TGTGCCAGTAGTGCCGGACAGGGGAGAGGCGGAAACACCATATATTTT.